Sequencing of this T cell receptor (beta chain) was carried out in a study of cytomegalovirus exposure and HLA in healthy donors. Remarks on this clone: The junction departs from the called germline gene at one end, perhaps through a read error.

This CDR3 has 16 residues. CDR1 and CDR2 from the germline V gene are GTSNPN and SVGIG (reference sequence). The PCR made use of 60 Vbeta and 13 Jbeta primers. The repertoire was sequenced with immunoSEQ multiplex PCR; TCRdb's copy has only in-frame clones and lacks some. The repertoire includes around 170,000 clones, around 80% of them detected once, and 1.4% sits in the top ten. The J gene is TRBJ2-1, the V gene TRBV30, with D possibly matching TRBD1 (7 bases). Sequenced material: PBMCs. The receptor was derived from a girl aged 10 to 17 in good health and CMV-seropositive. The CDR3: CGWSKYRGGTHNEQFF. The DNA for the CDR3 is TGTGGCTGGTCAAAATACAGGGGAGGTACCCACAATGAGCAGTTCTTC. Looking up the rest from reference TRBV30 and TRBJ2-1 gives the full variable domain: SQTIHQWPATLVQPVGSPLSLECTVEGTSNPNLYWYRQAAGRGLQLLFYSVGIGQISSEVPQNLSASRPQDRQFILSSKKLLLSDSGFYLCGWSKYRGGTHNEQFFGPGTRLTVL.